One sample yielded the 18 T cell receptor beta chains listed below, sequenced in a study of cytomegalovirus exposure and HLA in healthy donors. The PCR made use of 60 Vbeta and 13 Jbeta primers. The protocol was immunoSEQ multiplex PCR, while the TCRdb copy is restricted to in-frame clones and leaves out a portion. The repertoire holds more than 130,000 clones, with roughly three quarters as singletons. The sequenced sample was PBMCs. Receptors were obtained from a woman between 50 and 59 years old in good health and CMV-seronegative.

The CDR3 DNA reads TGTGCCAGTAGTCCGGGACAGGTAGGGGAGACCCAGTACTTC. It yields the protein CASSPGQVGETQYF. The chain couples TRBV19 to TRBJ2-5; 8 bases map to TRBD1. CDR1 and CDR2 (germline): LNHDA, SQIVND (reference sequence). The J segment lost 5 bases and the V segment lost 5 bases, leaving 7 bases of the junction unmatched. CDR3 size: 14 residues.

This clone was seen only a few times. The chain uses TRBV5-1 and TRBJ1-4; 7 nucleotides line up with TRBD1. The CDR3 has 14 amino acids. V gave up 5 bases and J gave up 2 bases; unmatched junction bases: 3. Per the germline V gene, CDR1 is SGHRS and CDR2 is YFSETQ. The CDR3 region is CASRPQGTNEKLFF. CDR3 nucleotide sequence: TGCGCCAGCAGACCACAGGGGACTAATGAAAAACTGTTTTTT.

V is TRBV7-2 and J is TRBJ2-2; no clear D gene. Germline CDR1 SGHTA, CDR2 FQGNSA. This CDR3 has 15 amino acids. V was trimmed by 4 bases and J by 1 base, leaving 10 bases between them. Here the CDR3 DNA reads TGTGCCAGCAGCTCTTCCCCCCTGAACACCGGGGAGCTGTTTTTT. It specifies CASSSSPLNTGELFF.

The chain carries TRBV27 and TRBJ2-1, with unresolved D. Trimming took 2 bases from V and 3 from J, leaving 8 bases between them. This CDR3 is 14 amino acids long. Germline values: CDR1 MNHEY, CDR2 SMNVEV (reference sequence). CDR3 region: CASSLSAGYNEQFF. For the CDR3, the DNA is TGTGCCAGCAGTTTAAGTGCCGGCTACAATGAGCAGTTCTTC.

The chain combines TRBV11-2 with TRBJ2-5; the D gene is possibly TRBD2 (5 bases). The CDR3 consists of 14 residues. The V gene's germline CDR1 is SGHAT and CDR2 FQNNGV. Trimming shortened V by 3 bases and J by 5 bases, and 13 bases separated the two germline ends. The CDR3 bases are TGTGCCAGCAGCTTGGGAGCTCCAATCGAGACCCAGTACTTC. Amino acid sequence: CASSLGAPIETQYF.

This clone appeared a single time. The chain employs TRBV27 and TRBJ1-5; D remains ambiguous. Germline V gene data show CDR1 as MNHEY and CDR2 as SMNVEV (reference sequence). The germline V and J ends were trimmed by 6 bases and 0 bases, with 12 bases remaining between them. The CDR3 runs 15 residues. CDR3 bases: TGTGCCAGCAGGCGAGCCCCATATAGCAATCAGCCCCAGCATTTT. This encodes CASRRAPYSNQPQHF.

CDR3 residues: CASSSRQANTGELFF. DNA for the CDR3: TGTGCCAGCAGCTCGAGACAGGCCAACACCGGGGAGCTGTTTTTT. The V call is TRBV5-4, the J call TRBJ2-2; tentatively, D is TRBD1 (6 bases). Looked up from germline, CDR1 is SGHNT and CDR2 is YYREEE (reference sequence). Trimming took 3 bases from V and 2 from J, leaving 11 bases between them. The CDR3 contains 15 residues.

The V call is TRBV11-3, the J call TRBJ2-2; perhaps TRBD2 as D (5 bases). The V end was cut by 1 base, the J end by 7 bases, with 7 bases between. The CDR3 is made up of 13 amino acids. Germline V gives CDR1 SGHNT, CDR2 YENEEA. The CDR3 DNA sequence: TGTGCCAGCAGCTTAGTACGGGGCGGGGAGCTGTTTTTT. Its translation is CASSLVRGGELFF.

This clone was counted a few times. The V gene is TRBV19, the J gene TRBJ1-4; 10 nucleotides align to TRBD1. In germline, CDR1 is LNHDA, CDR2 SQIVND (reference sequence). This CDR3 has 16 residues. V lost 1 base, J lost 8 bases, and 7 bases stayed unmatched. The CDR3 region has the DNA TGTGCCAGTAGTATAGGGCTGGGGACAGGGGACGAAAAACTGTTTTTT. It is translated as CASSIGLGTGDEKLFF. The full variable domain, in which reference TRBV19 and TRBJ1-4 provide the parts outside the CDR3, is DGGITQSPKYLFRKEGQNVTLSCEQNLNHDAMYWYRQDPGQGLRLIYYSQIVNDFQKGDIAEGYSVSREKKESFPLTVTSAQKNPTAFYLCASSIGLGTGDEKLFFGSGTQLSVL.

The J gene is TRBJ2-1, the V gene TRBV18, with 8 bases lining up with TRBD2. The CDR3 spans 14 residues. Germline V gives CDR1 KGHSH, CDR2 LQKENI. Unmatched junction bases numbered 2, after V lost 3 bases and J lost 4 bases. The CDR3 nucleotides are TGTGCCAGCTCACCTAGCGGGGAGTACAATGAGCAGTTCTTC. Translation: CASSPSGEYNEQFF.

The chain uses TRBV2 and TRBJ1-2; 12 bases fit TRBD1. The CDR3 loop spans 13 amino acids. Trimming at V came to 6 bases and at J to 6 bases, leaving 2 bases not matched to a gene. From germline, CDR1 is SNHLY and CDR2 FYNNEI. This CDR3 is CASRGQGANGYTF. In nucleotides, the CDR3 is TGTGCCAGCAGGGGACAGGGGGCAAATGGCTACACCTTC.

The chain is built from TRBV7-2 and TRBJ1-2; D not resolved. V dropped 1 base and J dropped 7 bases, with 25 bases sitting between them. This CDR3 is 18 amino acids long. The germline V gene encodes CDR1 SGHTA and CDR2 FQGNSA. The CDR3 sequence: CASSLGSALLGGEGGYTF. Here the CDR3 DNA reads TGTGCCAGCAGCTTAGGGTCGGCCCTCTTGGGAGGTGAGGGTGGCTACACCTTC.

The V call is TRBV15, the J call TRBJ2-1; 10 bases are a match to TRBD2. V trimming: 0 bases; J trimming: 0 bases; junction bases outside the gene matches: 8. CDR1 LNHNV and CDR2 YYDKDF come from the germline V gene (reference sequence). This CDR3 region has 19 residues. Here the CDR3 reads CATSRDRASGGSSYNEQFF. DNA for the CDR3: TGTGCCACCAGCAGAGATCGGGCTAGCGGGGGCAGCTCCTACAATGAGCAGTTCTTC. The complete variable domain, with remaining parts taken from reference TRBV15 and TRBJ2-1, reads DAMVIQNPRYQVTQFGKPVTLSCSQTLNHNVMYWYQQKSSQAPKLLFHYYDKDFNNEADTPDNFQSRRPNTSFCFLDIRSPGLGDTAMYLCATSRDRASGGSSYNEQFFGPGTRLTVL.

V and J are TRBV15 and TRBJ2-7; 8 positions match TRBD1. Germline V lookup: CDR1 LNHNV, CDR2 YYDKDF (reference sequence). The J segment lost 0 bases and the V segment lost 2 bases, leaving 3 bases of the junction unmatched. The CDR3 length is 15 residues. In DNA, the CDR3 is TGTGCCACCAGCAGACCTGGACAGGGCTCCTACGAGCAGTACTTC. This sequence encodes CATSRPGQGSYEQYF.

J is TRBJ2-6 and V is TRBV6-5; D is unresolved. Germline values: CDR1 MNHEY, CDR2 SVGAGI. V was clipped by 7 bases and J by 2 bases, with 3 bases between them. CDR3 length equals 12 residues. The CDR3 loop reads CASTAGANVLTF. DNA of the CDR3: TGTGCCAGCACGGCTGGGGCCAACGTCCTGACTTTC.

The V gene is TRBV7-8, the J gene TRBJ2-3; 7 bases are shared with TRBD1. Germline CDR1 is SGHVS and CDR2 is FQNEAQ. The CDR3 consists of 15 residues. Germline trimming cut 4 bases from V and 0 bases from J; bases unmatched to any gene: 4. CDR3: CASSSGTDSTDTQYF. DNA of the CDR3: TGTGCCAGCAGCTCCGGGACAGATAGCACAGATACGCAGTATTTT.

In its sample, this clone was seen once. The chain has TRBV5-1 and TRBJ2-7; 12 bases are a match to TRBD2. The CDR3 contains 15 residues. J was trimmed by 4 bases and V by 0 bases; bases with no gene match: 2. From germline, CDR1 is SGHRS and CDR2 YFSETQ. The CDR3 DNA reads as TGCGCCAGCAGCTTGGGACTAGCGGGGGCTTACGAGCAGTACTTC. This gives the protein CASSLGLAGAYEQYF.

This chain connects TRBV18 to TRBJ1-5; D may be TRBD1 (6 bases). V was cut by 2 bases and J by 5 bases, with 13 bases left in between. The CDR3 is 15 residues long. Germline loops: CDR1 KGHSH, CDR2 LQKENI. CDR3 bases: TGTGCCAGCTCACCAGGGGGGGGGCGGTATCAGCCCCAGCATTTT. It codes for CASSPGGGRYQPQHF.